This T cell receptor beta chain was obtained from a study of graft-versus-host responses after intestinal transplantation. Study-wide findings and caveats: Association was observed between peak circulating GvH clone levels and early post-transplant HvG declines. Ileal or blood samples showed some GvH clones first, and such clones were also found in recipient marrow.

Trimming took off 8 bases at V and 2 bases at J, with 12 bases between the two ends. Germline loops: CDR1 ENHRY, CDR2 SYGVKD. CDR3 length: 13 amino acids. The data were produced by immunoSEQ multiplex PCR, yet TCRdb's version contains in-frame clones alone and is incomplete. Of around 40,000 clones detected, roughly 96% appear once; the ten largest clones hold roughly 0.58%. Notes on this clone: Antigen unknown.

Sample: unstimulated CD8+ T cells sorted from spleen or lymph node cells, taken before transplant. The gene calls are TRBV10-3 and TRBJ2-5; possibly TRBD2 for D (6 bases). The sequence was collected from a human donor who was the organ donor for an intestinal transplant. The CDR3 bases are TGTGCCATCGCCTTGGAGGGGCAAGAGACCCAGTACTTC. Encoded protein: CAIALEGQETQYF.